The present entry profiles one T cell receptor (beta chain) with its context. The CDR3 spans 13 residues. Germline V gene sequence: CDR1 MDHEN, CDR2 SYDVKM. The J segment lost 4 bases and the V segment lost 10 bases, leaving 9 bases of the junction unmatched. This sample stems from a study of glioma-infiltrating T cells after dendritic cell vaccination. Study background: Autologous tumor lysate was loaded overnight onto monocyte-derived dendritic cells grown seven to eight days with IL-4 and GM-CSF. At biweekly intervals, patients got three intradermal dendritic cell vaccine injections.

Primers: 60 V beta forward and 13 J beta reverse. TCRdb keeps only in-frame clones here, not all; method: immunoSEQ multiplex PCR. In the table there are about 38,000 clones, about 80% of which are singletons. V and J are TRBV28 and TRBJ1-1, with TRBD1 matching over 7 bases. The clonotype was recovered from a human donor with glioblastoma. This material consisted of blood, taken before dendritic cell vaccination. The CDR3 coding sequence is TGTGCCATTCGGCCGACAGGGCGCACTGAAGCTTTCTTT. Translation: CAIRPTGRTEAFF. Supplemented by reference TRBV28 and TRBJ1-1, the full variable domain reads DVKVTQSSRYLVKRTGEKVFLECVQDMDHENMFWYRQDPGLGLRLIYFSYDVKMKEKGDIPEGYSVSREKKERFSLILESASTNQTSMYLCAIRPTGRTEAFFGQGTRLTVV.